Following are 19 T cell receptor beta chains from one sample sequenced in a study of early T cells in non-severe SARS-CoV-2 infection. TCRdb reprocessed the 5' RACE reads with MiXCR, giving one entry per CDR3 protein. The sample carries about 77,000 distinct CDR3 sequences, 16% recorded once. Sequenced sample: whole blood. These receptors were collected from an adult who was a healthcare worker with PCR-confirmed SARS-CoV-2 infection or an uninfected control (not recorded which).

V is TRBV7-6 and J is TRBJ1-1; D call uncertain. The CDR3 length is 17 residues. V was shortened by 5 bases and J by 0 bases, with 19 bases between the two germline ends. Per the germline V gene, CDR1 is SGHVS and CDR2 is FNYEAQ. The CDR3, as DNA: TGTGCCAGCAGCCCCCAGAGGGCTGGATTCATGAACACTGAAGCTTTCTTT. Its protein product is CASSPQRAGFMNTEAFF.

V gene TRBV19 combines with J gene TRBJ2-5; D possibly corresponds to TRBD2 (6 bases). Germline loops: CDR1 LNHDA, CDR2 SQIVND (reference sequence). Trimming took off 6 bases at V and 1 base at J, with 18 bases between the two ends. CDR3 size: 16 residues. The CDR3 loop is CASSPTQPGLQETQYF. In DNA form, the CDR3 reads TGTGCCAGTAGCCCCACTCAACCGGGACTCCAAGAGACCCAGTACTTC. Drawing the rest from reference TRBV19 and TRBJ2-5, the complete variable domain is DGGITQSPKYLFRKEGQNVTLSCEQNLNHDAMYWYRQDPGQGLRLIYYSQIVNDFQKGDIAEGYSVSREKKESFPLTVTSAQKNPTAFYLCASSPTQPGLQETQYFGPGTRLLVL.

Ten or more counts support this clonotype. The chain links TRBV29-1 to TRBJ1-2, with D possibly TRBD1 on 6 matching bases. The CDR3 is made up of 14 amino acids. The ends were cut back, 4 bases at V and 8 bases at J, with 20 bases in the middle. Germline CDR1 is SQVTM and CDR2 is ANQGSEA. The CDR3 sequence is CSVGSSGVPWGYTF. In DNA, the CDR3 is TGCAGCGTTGGATCTTCAGGGGTCCCGTGGGGCTACACCTTC.

The rearrangement joins TRBV20-1 to TRBJ1-1; D is undetermined. Germline values: CDR1 DFQATT, CDR2 SNEGSKA (reference sequence). The CDR3 extends over 14 amino acids. V dropped 0 bases and J dropped 1 base, with 9 bases sitting between them. The CDR3 DNA sequence: TGCAGTGCTAGAGATCTCCGGCAGAACACTGAAGCTTTCTTT. Protein product: CSARDLRQNTEAFF.

This chain joins TRBV20-1 and TRBJ1-5, with 10 bases that match TRBD1. The CDR3 runs 17 residues. Germline V lookup: CDR1 DFQATT, CDR2 SNEGSKA (reference sequence). The junction had 14 bases not matched to a gene; V was cut back by 5 bases and J by 4 bases. The CDR3 nucleotides read TGCAGTGCTGACCGGGACAGGGGACGGGGGCGAAATCAGCCCCAGCATTTT. This gives the protein CSADRDRGRGRNQPQHF.

This clonotype was counted between two and nine times. The gene calls are TRBV7-9 and TRBJ2-5; 7 bases agree with TRBD1. V was clipped by 5 bases and J by 5 bases; unmatched bases: 5. Germline V gene lookup returns CDR1 SEHNR and CDR2 FQNEAQ (reference sequence). The CDR3 covers 13 residues. The CDR3 reads CASSPQGSETQYF. DNA for the CDR3: TGTGCCAGCAGCCCACAGGGGTCGGAGACCCAGTACTTC.

The chain recombines TRBV20-1 with TRBJ1-1; 7 nucleotides agree with TRBD1. The junction had 10 bases not matched to a gene; V was cut back by 6 bases and J by 3 bases. Germline-derived CDR1 and CDR2 are DFQATT and SNEGSKA (reference sequence). The CDR3 is made up of 14 amino acids. DNA of the CDR3: TGCAGTGCCCTGACAGGGAACTTACACACTGAAGCTTTCTTT. As protein: CSALTGNLHTEAFF.

The CDR3 protein is CASSWIPDAANTGELFF. The CDR3, as DNA: TGTGCCAGCAGCTGGATTCCGGACGCAGCGAACACCGGGGAGCTGTTTTTT. The rearrangement uses TRBV7-6 and TRBJ2-2; D remains unclear. Germline V lookup: CDR1 SGHVS, CDR2 FNYEAQ. This CDR3 is built from 17 residues. V was clipped by 4 bases and J by 0 bases, with 15 bases between them.

The V and J genes are TRBV19 and TRBJ2-3; D ambiguous. The CDR3 contains 12 residues. Germline V gives CDR1 LNHDA, CDR2 SQIVND (reference sequence). V was trimmed by 0 bases and J by 2 bases, leaving 0 bases between them. CDR3 coding DNA: TGTGCCAGTAGTATAGACACAGATACGCAGTATTTT. Translation gives CASSIDTDTQYF.

The V and J genes are TRBV7-9 and TRBJ1-4, with TRBD1 as a possible D gene (5 bases). Germline CDR1 reads SEHNR; CDR2 reads FQNEAQ (reference sequence). The CDR3 covers 14 residues. V gave up 3 bases and J gave up 5 bases, with 10 bases separating them. The CDR3 bases are TGTGCCAGCAGCTTGAGACAGACAAATGAAAAACTGTTTTTT. Protein product: CASSLRQTNEKLFF.

The rearrangement links TRBV20-1 to TRBJ1-5; TRBD1 aligns across 12 bases. The length of the CDR3 is 14 residues. Per germline, CDR1 DFQATT and CDR2 SNEGSKA (reference sequence). The V segment lost 6 bases and the J segment 6 bases; nucleotides outside the gene matches: 6. In nucleotides, the CDR3 is TGCAGTGCCATCCGGGACAGGGGGCCTCAGCCCCAGCATTTT. It encodes CSAIRDRGPQPQHF.

This clonotype showed up just a few times. As DNA, the CDR3 is TGCAGCGTTGAACAGGGGGCAGGAGAGACCCAGTACTTC. It codes for CSVEQGAGETQYF. The chain is built from TRBV29-1 and TRBJ2-5; 8 bases align to TRBD1. V trimming: 2 bases; J trimming: 4 bases; junction bases outside the gene matches: 3. The CDR3 has 13 residues. The germline gives CDR1 SQVTM, CDR2 ANQGSEA.

This clonotype was counted ten times or more. The rearrangement links TRBV12-3 or TRBV12-4 to TRBJ1-1; 10 nucleotides line up with TRBD1. CDR3 size: 17 residues. Germline trimming cut 6 bases from V and 0 bases from J; bases unmatched to any gene: 10. CDR3 nucleotides: TGTGCCAGCAGCCCCGGACAGGGGGGCTTGATGAACACTGAAGCTTTCTTT. Its translation is CASSPGQGGLMNTEAFF.

The chain couples TRBV2 to TRBJ1-5; no clear D gene. The length of the CDR3 is 13 residues. Germline V gene sequence: CDR1 SNHLY, CDR2 FYNNEI. The V end lost 6 bases, the J end lost 7 bases, and 13 bases lay between the germline ends. CDR3 DNA sequence: TGTGCCAGCAGGGGCCGTCTCGCACAGCCCCAGCATTTT. Encoded protein: CASRGRLAQPQHF.

This clonotype was counted a few times. The gene calls are TRBV10-3 and TRBJ1-1; the D gene is possibly TRBD1 (6 bases). The CDR3 loop spans 13 amino acids. Germline V gives CDR1 ENHRY, CDR2 SYGVKD. Trimming cost V 9 bases and J 6 bases, with 17 bases left between them. The CDR3 DNA is TGTGCCATACACAGGGATTTGATCTCTGAAGCTTTCTTT. Amino acid sequence: CAIHRDLISEAFF.

The chain uses TRBV6-6 and TRBJ1-1; weak D call: TRBD1 (6 bases). CDR1 MNHNY and CDR2 SVGAGI come from the germline V gene (reference sequence). Trimming pared 6 bases from V and 6 bases from J, leaving 17 bases between. The CDR3 loop spans 14 amino acids. The CDR3 reads CASRQRGPSPEAFF. The CDR3 nucleotides are TGTGCCAGCAGACAGCGGGGGCCTTCGCCTGAAGCTTTCTTT.

This chain connects TRBV6-4 to TRBJ1-2, with TRBD1 matching 7 bases. Per germline, CDR1 MRHNA and CDR2 SNTAGT. The ends lost 6 bases at V and 2 bases at J; junction bases unmatched: 9. The CDR3 contains 15 residues. The CDR3 sequence is CASSPDRATNYGYTF. CDR3 coding DNA: TGTGCCAGCAGCCCCGACAGGGCCACCAACTATGGCTACACCTTC.

The chain carries TRBV12-3 or TRBV12-4 and TRBJ1-2, with TRBD1 matching 8 bases. CDR3 length equals 13 residues. V was pared by 4 bases and J by 8 bases, with 6 bases of the junction left unmatched. CDR3 residues: CASSSTGGMGYTF. The CDR3 DNA reads TGTGCCAGCAGTTCCACAGGGGGAATGGGCTACACCTTC.

This clonotype showed up many times. This sequence joins TRBV5-1 and TRBJ2-3; tentative D call: TRBD1 (5 bases). Trimming left V 0 bases short and J 4 bases short, with 12 bases between. Germline V lookup: CDR1 SGHRS, CDR2 YFSETQ. This CDR3 has 15 residues. CDR3 nucleotide sequence: TGCGCCAGCAGCTTGGCGACCTACAGGTCAGATACGCAGTATTTT. Residues: CASSLATYRSDTQYF. Full variable domain (outside the CDR3, taken from reference TRBV5-1 and TRBJ2-3): KAGVTQTPRYLIKTRGQQVTLSCSPISGHRSVSWYQQTPGQGLQFLFEYFSETQRNKGNFPGRFSGRQFSNSRSEMNVSTLELGDSALYLCASSLATYRSDTQYFGPGTRLTVL.